This T cell receptor (beta chain) stems from a study of CD8 T cells in ankylosing spondylitis. General study results and limits: As reported, disease-linked clones showed significant enrichment in matched ankylosing spondylitis synovial fluid. Seemingly characteristic of ankylosing spondylitis blood was a TCR beta motif consisting of 7 or 8 highly homologous variants. Peripheral blood held disease-linked clones only at relatively low frequency, and these were CD8+.

TCRdb fed the 5' RACE reads into MiXCR, producing one record per CDR3 protein. Among approximately 540,000 distinct CDR3 sequences listed, approximately 12% were seen once. Points on this clonotype: Its specificity is unknown.

Germline V gene sequence: CDR1 SQVTM, CDR2 ANQGSEA. The CDR3 is 13 residues long. V lost 4 bases and J 6 bases, leaving 16 bases between the germline ends. The genes are TRBV29-1 and TRBJ2-7; unclear D gene. The sequence was obtained from a male donor with ankylosing spondylitis. Sequencing used blood, either unsorted or a sorted T cell fraction (not recorded which). The CDR3 DNA reads TGCAGCGTTGTTTTGCCCAACATCGGCGAGCAGTACTTC. The encoded protein is CSVVLPNIGEQYF.